The present T cell receptor beta chain was sequenced within a study of low-dose radiotherapy and immunotherapy resistance in tumors. Study summary: Cohort 1 patients were irradiated with 0.5 Gy fractions every 2 weeks to 6.5 Gy total. Intravenous cyclophosphamide at 200 mg/m2 preceded radiation and immunotherapy by one day, every two weeks. Patients took oral aspirin 300 mg daily for four cycles from cycle 1 day 1.

The CDR3 extends over 14 amino acids. V lost 5 bases, J lost 7 bases, and 6 bases stayed unmatched. Germline-derived CDR1 and CDR2 are MNHEY and SVGAGI. Primers used for first-strand cDNA, a TRAV- and TRBV-specific set, covered both alpha and beta chains. PCR amplification of the TCRs was performed with Phusion for 20 PCR cycles, and it relied on a constant-region primer together with a V-primer adapter. TCRdb analysed the reads with MiXCR anew, one entry per CDR3 protein. The data contain approximately 70,000 distinct CDR3 sequences, less than 40% of them singletons. Time point indicated: before trial treatment. Every donor was treated with nivolumab, ipilimumab, aspirin, low-dose cyclophosphamide and also low-dose radiotherapy.

Specimen: PBMCs, collected before treatment. The source of this sequence is a female donor with ovarian cancer. The V and J genes are TRBV6-5 and TRBJ1-5; TRBD1 agrees at 9 bases. CDR3 sequence: CASSPTGGWQPQHF. DNA for the CDR3: TGTGCCAGCAGTCCGACAGGGGGTTGGCAGCCCCAGCATTTT.